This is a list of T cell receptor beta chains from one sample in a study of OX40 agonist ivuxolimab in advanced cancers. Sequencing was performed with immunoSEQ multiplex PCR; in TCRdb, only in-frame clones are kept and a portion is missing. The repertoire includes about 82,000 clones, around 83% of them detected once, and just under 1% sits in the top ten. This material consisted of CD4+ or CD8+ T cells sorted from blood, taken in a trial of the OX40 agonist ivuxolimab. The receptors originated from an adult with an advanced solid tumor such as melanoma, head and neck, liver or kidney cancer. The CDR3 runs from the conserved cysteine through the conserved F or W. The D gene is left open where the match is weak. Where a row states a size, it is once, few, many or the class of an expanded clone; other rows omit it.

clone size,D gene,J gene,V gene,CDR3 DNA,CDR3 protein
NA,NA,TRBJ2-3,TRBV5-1,TGCGCCAGCAGCCAGGCGGCGACAGATACGCAGTATTTT,CASSQAATDTQYF
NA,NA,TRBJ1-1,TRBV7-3,TGTGCCAGCAGTCTCCAGCCCGACACTGAAGCTTTCTTT,CASSLQPDTEAFF
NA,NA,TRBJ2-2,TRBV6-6,TGTGCCAGCAGTGCCCGGCGTATGTCGAACACCGGGGAGCTGTTTTTT,CASSARRMSNTGELFF
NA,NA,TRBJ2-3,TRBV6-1,TGTGCCAGCAGTGTGATCAGGGTTGGTGGTACAGATACGCAGTATTTT,CASSVIRVGGTDTQYF
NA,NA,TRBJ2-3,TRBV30,TGTGCCTGGAGAGAGAGCGGGTATACGCAGTATTTT,CAWRESGYTQYF
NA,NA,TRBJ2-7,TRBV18,TGTGCCAGCTCACCACCGGGGACCGCGCACTACGAGCAGTACTTC,CASSPPGTAHYEQYF
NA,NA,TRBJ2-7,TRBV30,TGTGCCTGGAGTGTACGGAACGAGCAGTACTTC,CAWSVRNEQYF
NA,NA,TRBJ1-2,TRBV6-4,TGTGCCAGCAGTGAGCAGGACCGTGGGAGTGGCTACACCTTC,CASSEQDRGSGYTF
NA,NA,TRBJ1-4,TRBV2,TGTGCCAGCAGTGGGACAGAATACGGTGAAAAACTGTTTTTT,CASSGTEYGEKLFF
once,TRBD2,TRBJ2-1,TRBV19,TGTGCCAGTAGTATTACTAGCGGGAGGGCCGATGAGCAGTTCTTC,CASSITSGRADEQFF
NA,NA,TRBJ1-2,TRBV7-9,TGTGCCAGCAGCTTAGCCGGCAGGGATGGCTACACCTTC,CASSLAGRDGYTF
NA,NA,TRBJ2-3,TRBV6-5,TGTGCCAGCAGTTACTCGATTGGTACTCAGGATACGCAGTATTTT,CASSYSIGTQDTQYF
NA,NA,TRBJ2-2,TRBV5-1,TGCGCCAGCAGCCCGACCACCACCACCGGGGAGCTGTTTTTT,CASSPTTTTGELFF
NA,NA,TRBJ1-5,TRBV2,TGTGCCAGCAGTGAAGAGGGACAGCCCCAGCATTTT,CASSEEGQPQHF
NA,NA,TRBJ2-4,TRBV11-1,TGTGCCAGCAGCCCACAACTCCCGGGACGCACCCAAAACATTCAGTACTTC,CASSPQLPGRTQNIQYF
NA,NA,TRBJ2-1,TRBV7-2,TGTGCCAGCACCCCTCCGAGGTCTCGACGGCAGTTCTTC,CASTPPRSRRQFF